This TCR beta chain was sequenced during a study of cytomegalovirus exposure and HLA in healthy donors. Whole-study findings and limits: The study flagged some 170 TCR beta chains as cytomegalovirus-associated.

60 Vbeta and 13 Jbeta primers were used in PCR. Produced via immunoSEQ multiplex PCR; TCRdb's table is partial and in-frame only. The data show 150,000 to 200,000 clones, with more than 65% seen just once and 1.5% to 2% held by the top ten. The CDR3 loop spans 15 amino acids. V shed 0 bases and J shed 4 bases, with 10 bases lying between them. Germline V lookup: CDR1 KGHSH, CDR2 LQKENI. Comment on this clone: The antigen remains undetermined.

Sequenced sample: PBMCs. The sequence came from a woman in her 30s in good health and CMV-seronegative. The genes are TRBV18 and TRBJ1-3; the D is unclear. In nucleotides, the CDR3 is TGTGCCAGCTCACCACCGGGCGGGATCGGAAACACCATATATTTT. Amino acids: CASSPPGGIGNTIYF. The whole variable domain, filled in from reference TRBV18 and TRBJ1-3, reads NAGVMQNPRHLVRRRGQEARLRCSPMKGHSHVYWYRQLPEEGLKFMVYLQKENIIDESGMPKERFSAEFPKEGPSILRIQQVVRGDSAAYFCASSPPGGIGNTIYFGEGSWLTVV.